This T cell receptor (beta chain) originates from a study of T cells in Graves' hyperthyroidism and ophthalmopathy. Study findings and constraints: Among clonotypes expanded in thyroid above 0.001, most were also found in blood.

This CDR3 is built from 16 residues. Germline values: CDR1 MNHEY, CDR2 SVGAGI. Trimming took 0 bases from V and 5 from J, leaving 16 bases between them. As for this clonotype: The antigen remains unidentified.

The investigators amplified TCR beta CDR3 regions from RNA transcripts. The HTBI primer set served for first-round RT-PCR of the TCR CDR3. In TCRdb, the multiplex PCR reads were re-called with MiXCR into one record per CDR3 protein. Among about 840,000 distinct CDR3 sequences listed, 35% to 40% were seen once. The V gene is TRBV6-5, the J gene TRBJ1-1; D perhaps matches TRBD1 (5 bases). Sample: blood. The sequence was obtained from a man aged 18-30 years with Graves' hyperthyroidism. The CDR3 sequence: CASSYSSAGKGTEAFF. Here the CDR3 DNA reads TGTGCCAGCAGTTACTCGAGTGCAGGGAAGGGAACTGAAGCTTTCTTT.